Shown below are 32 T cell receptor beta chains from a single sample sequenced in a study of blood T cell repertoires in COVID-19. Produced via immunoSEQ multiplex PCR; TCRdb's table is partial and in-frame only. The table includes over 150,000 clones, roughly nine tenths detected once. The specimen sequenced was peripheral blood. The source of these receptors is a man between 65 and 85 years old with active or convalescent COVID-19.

The CDR3 DNA reads TGTGCCAGCAGCGGGGGGCGGGCTAGCGGGCCATACAATGAGCAGTTCTTC. This sequence encodes CASSGGRASGPYNEQFF. V is TRBV2 and J is TRBJ2-1, with 8 bases aligning to TRBD2. This CDR3 comprises 17 residues. V lost 6 bases, J lost 4 bases, and 14 bases stayed unmatched. Germline assignment: CDR1 SNHLY and CDR2 FYNNEI.

In DNA form, the CDR3 reads TGTGCCAGCAGTCCACGGGGTCACTATAATTCACCCCTCCACTTT. As protein: CASSPRGHYNSPLHF. The genes are TRBV27 and TRBJ1-6; D unresolved. The CDR3 totals 15 residues. Germline values: CDR1 MNHEY, CDR2 SMNVEV (reference sequence). V was shortened by 5 bases and J by 3 bases, with 11 bases between the two germline ends.

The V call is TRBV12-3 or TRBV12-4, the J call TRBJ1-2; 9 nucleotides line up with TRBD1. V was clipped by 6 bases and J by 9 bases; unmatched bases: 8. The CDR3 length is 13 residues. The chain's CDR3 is CASRPGQGGSYTF. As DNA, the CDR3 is TGTGCCAGCAGACCGGGACAGGGTGGGAGCTACACCTTC.

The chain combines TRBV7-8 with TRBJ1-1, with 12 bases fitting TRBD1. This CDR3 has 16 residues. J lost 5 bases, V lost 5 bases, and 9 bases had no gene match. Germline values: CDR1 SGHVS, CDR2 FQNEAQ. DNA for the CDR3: TGTGCCAGCAGCCCCGTCCCGGGACAGGGGGCAACTGAAGCTTTCTTT. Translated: CASSPVPGQGATEAFF.

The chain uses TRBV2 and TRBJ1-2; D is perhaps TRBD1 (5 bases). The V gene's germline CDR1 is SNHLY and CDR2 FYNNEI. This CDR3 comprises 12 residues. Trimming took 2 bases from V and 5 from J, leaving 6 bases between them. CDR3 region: CASSERQYGYTF. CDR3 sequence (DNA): TGTGCCAGCAGTGAACGACAGTATGGCTACACCTTC.

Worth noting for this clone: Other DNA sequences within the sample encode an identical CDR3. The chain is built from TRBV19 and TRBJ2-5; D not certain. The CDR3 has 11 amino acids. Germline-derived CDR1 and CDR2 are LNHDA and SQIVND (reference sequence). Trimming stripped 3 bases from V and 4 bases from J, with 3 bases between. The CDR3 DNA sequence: TGTGCCAGTAGTATGAGAGAGACCCAGTACTTC. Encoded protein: CASSMRETQYF.

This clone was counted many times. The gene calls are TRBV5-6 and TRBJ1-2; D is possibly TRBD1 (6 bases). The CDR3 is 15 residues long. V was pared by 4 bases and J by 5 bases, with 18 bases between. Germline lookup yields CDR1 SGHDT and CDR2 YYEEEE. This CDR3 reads CASSALGQGMYGYTF. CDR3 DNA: TGTGCCAGCAGCGCCCTAGGGCAGGGGATGTATGGCTACACCTTC.

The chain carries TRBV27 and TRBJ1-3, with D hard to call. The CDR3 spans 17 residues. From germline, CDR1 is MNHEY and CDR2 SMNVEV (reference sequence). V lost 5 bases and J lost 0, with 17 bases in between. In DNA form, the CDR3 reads TGTGCCAGCAGTCCCCGGGGAGGGCTCCACTCTGGAAACACCATATATTTT. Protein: CASSPRGGLHSGNTIYF.

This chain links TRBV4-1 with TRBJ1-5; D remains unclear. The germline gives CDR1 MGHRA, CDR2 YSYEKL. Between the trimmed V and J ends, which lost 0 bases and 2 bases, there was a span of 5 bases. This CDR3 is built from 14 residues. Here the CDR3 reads CASSQEQRNQPQHF. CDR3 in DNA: TGCGCCAGCAGCCAAGAACAGCGCAATCAGCCCCAGCATTTT.

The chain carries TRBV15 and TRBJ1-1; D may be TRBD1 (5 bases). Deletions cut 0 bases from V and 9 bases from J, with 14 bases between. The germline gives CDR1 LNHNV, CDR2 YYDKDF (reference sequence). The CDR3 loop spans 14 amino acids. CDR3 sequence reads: CATSRDWGRTQAFF. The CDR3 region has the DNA TGTGCCACCAGCAGAGATTGGGGCAGAACACAAGCTTTCTTT.

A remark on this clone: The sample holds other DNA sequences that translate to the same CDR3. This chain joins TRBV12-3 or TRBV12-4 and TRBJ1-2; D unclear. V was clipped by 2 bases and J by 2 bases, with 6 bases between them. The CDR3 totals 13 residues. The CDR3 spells CASSLSRNYGYTF. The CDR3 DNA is TGTGCCAGCAGTTTAAGCAGGAACTATGGCTACACCTTC.

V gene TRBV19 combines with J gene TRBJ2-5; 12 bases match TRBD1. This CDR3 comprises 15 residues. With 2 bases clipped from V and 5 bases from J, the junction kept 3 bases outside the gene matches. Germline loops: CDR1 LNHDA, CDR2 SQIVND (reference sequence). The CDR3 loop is CASSIMGQGAETQYF. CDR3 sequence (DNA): TGTGCCAGTAGTATAATGGGACAGGGGGCCGAGACCCAGTACTTC.

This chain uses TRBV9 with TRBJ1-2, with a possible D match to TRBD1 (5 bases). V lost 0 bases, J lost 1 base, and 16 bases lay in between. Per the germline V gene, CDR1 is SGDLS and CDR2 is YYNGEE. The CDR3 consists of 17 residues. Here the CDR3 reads CASSVGIGEGINYGYTF. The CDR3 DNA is TGTGCCAGCAGCGTAGGAATAGGGGAGGGGATTAACTATGGCTACACCTTC.

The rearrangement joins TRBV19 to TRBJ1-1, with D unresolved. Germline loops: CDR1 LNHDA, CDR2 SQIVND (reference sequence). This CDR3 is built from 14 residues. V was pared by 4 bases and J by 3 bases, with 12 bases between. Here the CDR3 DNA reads TGTGCCAGTAGTAAAGGGAGGAGGGACACTGAAGCTTTCTTT. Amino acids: CASSKGRRDTEAFF.

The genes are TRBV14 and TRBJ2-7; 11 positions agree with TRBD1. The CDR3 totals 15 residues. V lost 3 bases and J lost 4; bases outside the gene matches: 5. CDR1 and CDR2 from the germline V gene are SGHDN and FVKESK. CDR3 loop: CASSQLGTGGYEQYF. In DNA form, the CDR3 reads TGTGCCAGCAGCCAGCTCGGGACAGGGGGTTACGAGCAGTACTTC.

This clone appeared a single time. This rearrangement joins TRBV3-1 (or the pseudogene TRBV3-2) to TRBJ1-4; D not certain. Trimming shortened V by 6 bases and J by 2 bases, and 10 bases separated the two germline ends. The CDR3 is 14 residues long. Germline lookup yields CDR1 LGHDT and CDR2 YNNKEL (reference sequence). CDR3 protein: CASRKHGTNEKLFF. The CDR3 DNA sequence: TGTGCCAGCAGGAAGCACGGGACTAATGAAAAACTGTTTTTT.

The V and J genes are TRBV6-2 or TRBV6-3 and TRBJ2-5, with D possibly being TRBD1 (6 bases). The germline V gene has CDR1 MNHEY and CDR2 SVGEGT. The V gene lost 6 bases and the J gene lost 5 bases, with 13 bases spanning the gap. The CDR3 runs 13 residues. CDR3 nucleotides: TGTGCCAGCAGCGTACAGGGTAGGGAGACCCAGTACTTC. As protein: CASSVQGRETQYF.

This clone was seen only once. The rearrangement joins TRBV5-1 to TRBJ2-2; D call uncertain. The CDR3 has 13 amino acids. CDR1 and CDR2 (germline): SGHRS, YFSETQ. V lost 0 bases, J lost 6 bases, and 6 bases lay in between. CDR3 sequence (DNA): TGCGCCAGCAGCTTGGGGCCCCCCGGGGAGCTGTTTTTT. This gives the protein CASSLGPPGELFF.

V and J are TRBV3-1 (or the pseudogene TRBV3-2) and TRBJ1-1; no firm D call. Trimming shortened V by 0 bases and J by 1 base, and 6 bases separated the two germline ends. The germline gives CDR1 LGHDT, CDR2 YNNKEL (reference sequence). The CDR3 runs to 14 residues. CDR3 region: CASSQDWANTEAFF. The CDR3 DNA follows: TGTGCCAGCAGCCAAGATTGGGCGAACACTGAAGCTTTCTTT.

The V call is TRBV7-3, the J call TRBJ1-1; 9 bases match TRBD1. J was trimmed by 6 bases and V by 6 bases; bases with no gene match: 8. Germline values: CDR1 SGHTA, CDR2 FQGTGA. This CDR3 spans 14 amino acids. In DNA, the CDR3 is TGTGCCAGCAGTCGACAGGGGGGAAAGGCTGAAGCTTTCTTT. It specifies CASSRQGGKAEAFF.

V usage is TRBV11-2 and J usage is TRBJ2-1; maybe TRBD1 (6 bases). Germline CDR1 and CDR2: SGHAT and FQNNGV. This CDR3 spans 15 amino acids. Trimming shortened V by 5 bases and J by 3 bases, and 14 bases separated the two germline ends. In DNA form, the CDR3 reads TGTGCCAGCAGCCTTACAGGGAACATCTACAATGAGCAGTTCTTC. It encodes CASSLTGNIYNEQFF.

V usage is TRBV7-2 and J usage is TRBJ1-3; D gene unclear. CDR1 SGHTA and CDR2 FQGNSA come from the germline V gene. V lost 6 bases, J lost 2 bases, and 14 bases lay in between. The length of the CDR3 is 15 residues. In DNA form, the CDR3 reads TGTGCCAGCAGTCGCTATTTGGTCCCTGGAAACACCATATATTTT. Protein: CASSRYLVPGNTIYF.

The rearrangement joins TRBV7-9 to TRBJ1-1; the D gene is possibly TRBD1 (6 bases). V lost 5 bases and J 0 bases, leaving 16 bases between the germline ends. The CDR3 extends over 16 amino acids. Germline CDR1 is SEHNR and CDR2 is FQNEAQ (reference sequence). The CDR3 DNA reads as TGTGCCAGCAGCCCCACAGGGTACCGCATGAACACTGAAGCTTTCTTT. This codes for CASSPTGYRMNTEAFF.

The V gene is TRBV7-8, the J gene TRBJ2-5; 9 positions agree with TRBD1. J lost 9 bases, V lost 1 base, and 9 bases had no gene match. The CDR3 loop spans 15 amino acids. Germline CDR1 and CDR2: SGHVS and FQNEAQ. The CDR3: CASSLVGTGKSAQYF. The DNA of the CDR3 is TGTGCCAGCAGCTTAGTCGGGACAGGGAAATCGGCCCAGTACTTC.

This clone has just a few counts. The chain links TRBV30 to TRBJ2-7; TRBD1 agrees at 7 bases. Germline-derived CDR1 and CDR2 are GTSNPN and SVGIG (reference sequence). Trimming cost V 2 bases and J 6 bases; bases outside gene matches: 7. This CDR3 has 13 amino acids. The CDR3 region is CAWSSRQGTEQYF. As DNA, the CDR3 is TGTGCCTGGAGTAGCCGACAGGGCACCGAGCAGTACTTC. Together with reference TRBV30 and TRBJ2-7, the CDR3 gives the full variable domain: SQTIHQWPATLVQPVGSPLSLECTVEGTSNPNLYWYRQAAGRGLQLLFYSVGIGQISSEVPQNLSASRPQDRQFILSSKKLLLSDSGFYLCAWSSRQGTEQYFGPGTRLTVT.

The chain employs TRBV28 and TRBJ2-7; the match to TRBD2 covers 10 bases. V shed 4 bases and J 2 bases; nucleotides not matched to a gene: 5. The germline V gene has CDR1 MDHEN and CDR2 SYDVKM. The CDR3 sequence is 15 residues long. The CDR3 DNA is TGTGCCAGCAGTTCCCAAGCGGGAGGGCCCTACGAGCAGTACTTC. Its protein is CASSSQAGGPYEQYF.

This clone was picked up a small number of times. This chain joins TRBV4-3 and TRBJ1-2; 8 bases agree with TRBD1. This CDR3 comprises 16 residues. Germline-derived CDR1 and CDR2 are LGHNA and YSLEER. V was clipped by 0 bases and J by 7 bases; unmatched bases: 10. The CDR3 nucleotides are TGCGCCAGCAGCCAAGAGTCCGCGAGGACAGGGCTTGGCTACACCTTC. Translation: CASSQESARTGLGYTF.

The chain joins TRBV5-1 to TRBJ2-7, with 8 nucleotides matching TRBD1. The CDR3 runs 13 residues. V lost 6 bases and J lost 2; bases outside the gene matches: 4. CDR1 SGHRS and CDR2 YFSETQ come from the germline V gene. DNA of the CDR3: TGCGCCAGCACCCCAGGGGGCACCTACGAGCAGTACTTC. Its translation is CASTPGGTYEQYF.

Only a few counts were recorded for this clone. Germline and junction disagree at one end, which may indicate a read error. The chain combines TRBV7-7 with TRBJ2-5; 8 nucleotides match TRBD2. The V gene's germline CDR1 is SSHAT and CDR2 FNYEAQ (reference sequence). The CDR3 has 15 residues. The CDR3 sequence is CASSPAGAKQETQYF. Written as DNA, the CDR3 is TGTGCTAGCAGCCCAGCGGGAGCGAAACAAGAGACCCAGTACTTC.

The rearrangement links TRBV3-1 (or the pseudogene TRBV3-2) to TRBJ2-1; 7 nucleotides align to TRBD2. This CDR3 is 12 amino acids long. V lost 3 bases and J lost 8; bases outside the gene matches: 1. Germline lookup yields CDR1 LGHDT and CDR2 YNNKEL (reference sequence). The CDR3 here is CASSQLADEQFF. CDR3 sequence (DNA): TGTGCCAGCAGCCAGCTAGCGGATGAGCAGTTCTTC.

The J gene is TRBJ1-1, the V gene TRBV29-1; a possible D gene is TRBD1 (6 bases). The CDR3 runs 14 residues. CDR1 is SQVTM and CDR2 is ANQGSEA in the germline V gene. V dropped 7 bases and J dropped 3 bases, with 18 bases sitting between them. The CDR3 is CSAQKFAGDTEAFF. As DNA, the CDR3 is TGCAGCGCCCAAAAGTTCGCAGGGGACACTGAAGCTTTCTTT.

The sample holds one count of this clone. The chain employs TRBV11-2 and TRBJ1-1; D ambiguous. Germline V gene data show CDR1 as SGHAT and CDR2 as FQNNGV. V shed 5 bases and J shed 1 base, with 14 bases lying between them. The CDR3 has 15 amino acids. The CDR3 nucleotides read TGTGCCAGCAGCGGGCTCTACCAGGCGAACACTGAAGCTTTCTTT. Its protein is CASSGLYQANTEAFF.